The text below deals with one T cell receptor (beta chain). Its antigen is still unknown. V lost 7 bases and J lost 6, with 13 bases in between. The CDR3 has 12 residues. Looked up from germline, CDR1 is MDHEN and CDR2 is SYDVKM. This sample stems from a study of cytomegalovirus exposure and HLA in healthy donors. Background on the study: Tens of millions of unique TCRs from HLA-typed donors made up an early data release.

General study results and limits: Analyses of presence and absence presupposed an approximately uniform sequencing depth across donors. Cytomegalovirus-associated TCR beta chains were listed, numbering approximately 150.

13 Jbeta primers and 60 Vbeta primers were used for the PCR. Repertoires were generated with immunoSEQ multiplex PCR, while TCRdb's copy carries only in-frame clones and drops some. The table lists approximately 54,000 clones, under 90% of them singletons. This sequence joins TRBV28 and TRBJ2-7; no clear D. The receptor was isolated from a woman between 18 and 29 years old in good health and CMV-seronegative. The sequenced sample was PBMCs. The CDR3, as DNA: TGTGCCAGCACCGCCCTGGGCTCCGAGCAGTACTTC. Protein: CASTALGSEQYF.